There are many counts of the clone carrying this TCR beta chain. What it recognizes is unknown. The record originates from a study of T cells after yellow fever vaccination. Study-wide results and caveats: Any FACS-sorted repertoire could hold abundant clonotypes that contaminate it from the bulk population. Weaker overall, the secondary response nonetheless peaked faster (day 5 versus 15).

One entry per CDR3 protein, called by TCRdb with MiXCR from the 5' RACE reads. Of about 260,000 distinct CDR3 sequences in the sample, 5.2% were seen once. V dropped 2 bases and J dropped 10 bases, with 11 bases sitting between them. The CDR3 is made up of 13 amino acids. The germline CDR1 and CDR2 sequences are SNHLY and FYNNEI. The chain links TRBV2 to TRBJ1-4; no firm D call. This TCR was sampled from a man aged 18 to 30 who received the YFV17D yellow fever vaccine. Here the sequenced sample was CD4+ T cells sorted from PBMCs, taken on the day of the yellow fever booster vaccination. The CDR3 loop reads CASSENTALKLFF. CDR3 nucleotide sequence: TGTGCCAGCAGTGAAAACACCGCCCTAAAACTGTTTTTT.